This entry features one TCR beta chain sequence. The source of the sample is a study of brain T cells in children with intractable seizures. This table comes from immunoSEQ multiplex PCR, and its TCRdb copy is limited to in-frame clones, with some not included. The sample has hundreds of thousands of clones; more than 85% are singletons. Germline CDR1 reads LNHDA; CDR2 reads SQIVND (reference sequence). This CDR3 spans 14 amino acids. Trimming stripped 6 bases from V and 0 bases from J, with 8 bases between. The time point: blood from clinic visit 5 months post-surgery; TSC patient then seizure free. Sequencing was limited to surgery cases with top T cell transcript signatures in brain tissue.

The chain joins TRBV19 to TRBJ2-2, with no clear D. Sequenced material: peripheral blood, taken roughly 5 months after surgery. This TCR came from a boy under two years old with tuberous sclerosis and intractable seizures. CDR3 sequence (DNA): TGTGCCAGTAGAAGCGTTACGAACACCGGGGAGCTGTTTTTT. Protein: CASRSVTNTGELFF.